This TCR beta chain derives from a study of cytomegalovirus exposure and HLA in healthy donors. Study-wide results and limits: Cytomegalovirus status was reportedly diagnosed by the classifier with high sensitivity and specificity.

The germline V gene encodes CDR1 ENHRY and CDR2 SYGVKD. Trimming at V came to 4 bases and at J to 6 bases, leaving 3 bases not matched to a gene. CDR3 length equals 13 residues. As concerns this clone: Its target is unknown.

In the PCR, 60 Vbeta and 13 Jbeta primers were used. Repertoires were generated with immunoSEQ multiplex PCR, while TCRdb's copy carries only in-frame clones and drops some. The data hold approximately 160,000 clones, with over 70% observed a single time. V and J are TRBV10-3 and TRBJ1-2; 9 positions agree with TRBD1. The receptor's source is a woman aged 30 to 39 in good health and CMV-seropositive. Sequencing was performed on PBMCs. Here the CDR3 reads CAISVGQGDGYTF. In DNA form, the CDR3 reads TGTGCCATCAGTGTGGGACAGGGTGATGGCTACACCTTC.